This T cell receptor (beta chain) is drawn from a study of identifying expanded T cells in peripheral blood (dated by TCRdb to about 2019). About the full investigation: Separate aliquots of the same genomic DNA pool were sequenced to produce technical replicates, and four replicates were compared in pairs. Summary of the overall study and its limitations: The binomial model flagged around 1.2 differentially abundant clones between technical replicates but approximately 16 over around two weeks and roughly 19 over about four weeks. The authors expected biological variance in healthy repertoires might increase further over much longer intervals such as months to years. For all healthy donors, the variance in clone template counts between approximately two-week samples rose significantly as total template count increased. Across all healthy-donor time intervals, the beta-binomial model significantly cut both the number of clones called differentially abundant and the false-positive rate.

TCRbeta CDR3 regions were profiled by bias-controlled multiplex PCR amplification of genomic DNA with the immunoSEQ Assay. The study's own analysis went as follows. To quantify the absolute abundance of each unique TCRbeta CDR3 region, the sequences were collapsed and filtered. Differential abundance was tested with two models: a binomial (Fisher-equivalent) model and a beta-binomial model that adds time-dependent variance fitted from healthy donors. Clones with fewer than 5 combined templates were removed, and differential abundance was called for clones with a Benjamini-Hochberg FDR below 0.01. In the beta-binomial model, variance was expressed as a function of the total template count across the two samples, in the form v = (b*log(k)+a)^2. Drawn from immuneACCESS, this table holds only the in-frame rearrangements with V and J called that TCRdb kept. Clones are partly lost; checked studies trace under half to an unresolved V gene and leave the rest unexplained. The V and J calls and clone size are taken from that table; D and trimming were inferred from the DNA. Present in this sample are about 85,000 clones, more than 75% of which were seen just once. Around 20% of the sample rests with the top ten.

During the collection period, no infections or other immune events were recorded for the healthy donors. Healthy-donor blood repertoires served as a training cohort to calibrate time-dependent variance in a beta-binomial model of T-cell clone differential abundance. The training cohort included 10 or so healthy donors, of whom 3 were female and 7 were male. An age range of about 29 to 65 years, with an average of roughly 47 years, was recorded for the donors. Whole blood, obtained from a commercial supplier, was collected from each healthy donor at three time points spaced approximately two weeks apart. For immunosequencing, genomic DNA was extracted from unsorted whole blood. From a lookup of the germline V gene (reference sequence), CDR1 and CDR2 are LNHDA and SQIVND. Relative to germline, V is missing 0 bases and J is missing 4 bases, with 3 bases of the junction outside any gene match. From cysteine to phenylalanine, the CDR3 is 15 amino acids long. The kept DNA is CDR3 alone, 45 bases in frame from the first base.

Turning to this clone: The clone's antigen remains unknown. No quality values exist for individual bases; no much larger clone is one base distant.

This TCR came from a person between 18 and 75 years old in good health. In this chain, TRBV19 is recombined with TRBJ2-3, with 8 bases in between that match TRBD2. The sequenced sample consisted of blood. The DNA sequence is given as TGTGCCAGTAGTATAGACGCGGGGGGATCAGATACGCAGTATTTT. It encodes CASSIDAGGSDTQYF.